This TCR beta chain was sequenced during a study of a mutant IDH1 vaccine in newly diagnosed glioma (dated by TCRdb to the early 2020s). About the study as a whole: Patients received eight vaccinations in weeks 1, 3, 5, 7, 11, 15, 19 and 23, corresponding to visits V03 through V10. Vaccination began 4-6 weeks after radiotherapy alone, or alongside temozolomide cycles in the chemotherapy-containing groups. Of the approximately 30 treated patients, roughly 62% were male and about 38% were female, and the mean age was roughly 40 years. Before enrollment, patients had received standard therapy of radiotherapy alone, temozolomide alone, or radiochemotherapy with temozolomide; most received the combination. Peripheral blood samples were drawn at six visits, namely V03 (baseline), V05, V07, V10, V12 and V13. Longitudinal TCRB deep sequencing was performed for about two dozen treated patients wherever samples were available for exploratory analyses. Study-wide findings and limitations: Pseudoprogression appeared unrelated to alterations in the top peripheral T cell clonotypes detected by TCRB sequencing. The authors stated that sample limitations prevented analyses of patient blood samples from being reproduced. Across multiple MHC alleles, vaccine-induced immune responses were seen in just over 90% of patients. Selection of PBMC samples for TCRB deep sequencing was based on availability.

Receptors were amplified or captured by the immunoSEQ multiplex PCR assay. Rearranged TCR beta chain sequences were amplified with the hsTCRB Kit following the manufacturer's protocol. An Illumina MiSeq was used to sequence the TCRB libraries. In the paper's pipeline: The proprietary platform of the kit vendor was used for demultiplexing, trimming and gene mapping. TCRdb retrieved this table from immuneACCESS and kept in-frame rearrangements only. Not all clones are present; in checked studies, unresolved V genes account for under half, and no reason is known for the remainder. The V and J calls and clone size come from that table; D and trimming were worked out from the DNA. The sample table records around 50,000 clones; about three quarters of these occur just once. The ten largest clones take up around 4.9% of the sample. Taken from the germline V gene (reference sequence), the CDR1 and CDR2 loops are SGHNT and YYREEE. The CDR3 covers 14 residues, taking in both the cysteine and the phenylalanine. Of the read, only the CDR3 DNA is kept; its 42 bases are in frame from base 1. At the junction V is shortened by 4 bases and J by 7 bases; bases outside the gene matches: 7.

Read against the paper, the sample's time point label means: week 5, during vaccination. Each vaccine dose was 300 ug of a 20-mer mutant IDH1 peptide in Montanide, given subcutaneously with topical imiquimod. Donors had newly diagnosed WHO grade 3 or 4 IDH1-mutant astrocytomas with loss of nuclear ATRX. The samples were drawn from NOA16, a multicentre, single-arm, open-label phase I trial in Germany that tested a mutant IDH1 peptide vaccine in humans for the first time. Genomic DNA for TCRB sequencing was isolated from EDTA blood with the DNeasy Blood and Tissue Kit. Points on this clone: No antigen is known for it. No base quality values were provided; no much bigger clone lies one nucleotide off.

The V gene is TRBV5-4 and the J gene is TRBJ2-1, with TRBD2 matching 8 junction bases. This TCR was recovered from a man aged 45-60 years with glioma. The sample was PBMCs, taken from a glioma patient whose treatment included an IDH1 peptide vaccine. DNA sequence: TGTGCCAGCAGCCCGGGGGGGCCTGGTAATGAGCAGTTCTTC. Translated, it gives CASSPGGPGNEQFF.